The 18 T cell receptor beta chains given below trace back to one sample, sequenced in a study of PD-1 blockade in mismatch repair-deficient tumors. TCRdb keeps only in-frame clones here, not all; method: immunoSEQ multiplex PCR. The sample has more than 15,000 clones, 84% seen once. This sample comprised PBMCs, obtained before pembrolizumab treatment. The receptors were sampled from an adult with mismatch repair-deficient cancer.

By sample fraction, this clone is medium-sized. The CDR3: CASSVEAFSHEKLFF. CDR3 nucleotides: TGTGCCAGCAGCGTAGAGGCTTTCAGCCACGAAAAACTGTTTTTT. The chain has TRBV9 and TRBJ1-4, with D unclear. The V end lost 0 bases, the J end lost 8 bases, and 14 bases lay between the germline ends. CDR1 is SGDLS and CDR2 is YYNGEE in the germline V gene. This CDR3 contains 15 residues.

Here the CDR3 reads CASSLTPGPTYEQYF. The DNA for the CDR3 is TGTGCCAGCAGCTTAACCCCGGGACCGACCTACGAGCAGTACTTC. The chain combines TRBV5-4 with TRBJ2-7; tentatively, D is TRBD1 or TRBD2 (5 bases each). V lost 2 bases to trimming and J lost 2 bases, with 14 bases between them. Germline CDR1 and CDR2: SGHNT and YYREEE (reference sequence). This CDR3 region has 15 residues.

This clone appeared once. This sequence joins TRBV28 and TRBJ1-2; D remains unclear. V was cut by 5 bases and J by 5 bases, with 18 bases left in between. The CDR3 loop spans 15 amino acids. Looked up from germline, CDR1 is MDHEN and CDR2 is SYDVKM. The CDR3 spells CASSRQVGRGYGYTF. The CDR3 DNA reads as TGTGCCAGCAGTCGCCAAGTGGGGAGAGGTTATGGCTACACCTTC.

The chain combines TRBV9 with TRBJ2-1; 9 bases match TRBD2. Germline V CDR1 and CDR2: SGDLS, YYNGEE. Trimming cost V 3 bases and J 5 bases; bases outside gene matches: 6. The CDR3 is 15 amino acids. The CDR3: CASSDKGTSHNEQFF. The CDR3 region has the DNA TGTGCCAGCAGCGATAAAGGGACTAGCCACAATGAGCAGTTCTTC.

The V call is TRBV18, the J call TRBJ2-1, with TRBD1 matching over 7 bases. Trimming removed 3 bases from V and 3 bases from J; junction bases left unmatched: 11. The germline V gene has CDR1 KGHSH and CDR2 LQKENI. The CDR3 is 17 amino acids. CDR3 in amino acids: CASSPPQRQGRYNEQFF. The CDR3 bases are TGTGCCAGCTCACCCCCCCAACGACAGGGTCGCTACAATGAGCAGTTCTTC.

This chain joins TRBV11-3 and TRBJ2-1; no reliable D call. Germline V gene data show CDR1 as SGHNT and CDR2 as YENEEA. V gave up 11 bases and J gave up 0 bases, with 17 bases separating them. The CDR3 contains 15 residues. The CDR3 nucleotides read TGTGCCCGGCATTCGGGCCCGAGCTCCTACAATGAGCAGTTCTTC. This translates into CARHSGPSSYNEQFF.

The rearrangement links TRBV14 to TRBJ2-1, with TRBD2 matching over 12 bases. J lost 9 bases, V lost 3 bases, and 9 bases had no gene match. The CDR3 contains 16 residues. Germline CDR1 SGHDN, CDR2 FVKESK. CDR3 loop: CASSQARLAGAGEQFF. The CDR3 DNA sequence: TGTGCCAGCAGCCAGGCCAGACTAGCGGGAGCAGGTGAGCAGTTCTTC.

The V and J genes are TRBV29-1 and TRBJ2-3; TRBD2 is a possible D gene (6 bases). Germline CDR1 SQVTM, CDR2 ANQGSEA. V dropped 6 bases and J dropped 3 bases, with 16 bases sitting between them. This CDR3 contains 14 residues. For the CDR3, the DNA is TGCAGCGTGGACGCAGGGAGGAGGACAGATACGCAGTATTTT. Residues: CSVDAGRRTDTQYF.

This clone was seen just once. J is TRBJ2-5 and V is TRBV5-4; D is perhaps TRBD1 (6 bases). Deletions cut 5 bases from V and 4 bases from J, with 12 bases between. The CDR3 length is 13 residues. CDR1 and CDR2 from the germline V gene are SGHNT and YYREEE (reference sequence). CDR3 amino acids: CASSLQGSETQYF. In nucleotides, the CDR3 is TGTGCCAGCAGTTTACAGGGATCAGAGACCCAGTACTTC.

This sequence joins TRBV6-4 and TRBJ1-6, with 7 bases matching TRBD1. Germline V gives CDR1 MRHNA, CDR2 SNTAGT. V lost 2 bases and J lost 5; bases outside the gene matches: 0. The CDR3 has 14 residues. CDR3 sequence reads: CASSDDRDNSPLHF. CDR3 nucleotides: TGTGCCAGCAGTGACGACAGGGATAATTCACCCCTCCACTTT.

The chain has TRBV4-2 and TRBJ2-1; D tentatively reads TRBD1 or TRBD2 (6 bases each). CDR1 LGHNA and CDR2 YNFKEQ come from the germline V gene. The CDR3 length is 13 residues. The V gene lost 1 base and the J gene lost 10 bases, with 11 bases spanning the gap. This chain's CDR3 is CASSQGRGEEQFF. CDR3 DNA sequence: TGTGCCAGCAGCCAAGGGAGGGGGGAGGAGCAGTTCTTC.

The V gene is TRBV10-1, the J gene TRBJ2-3; D is unclear. This CDR3 is 16 amino acids long. Trimming shortened V by 5 bases and J by 3 bases, and 18 bases separated the two germline ends. Germline V lookup: CDR1 WNHNN, CDR2 SYGVQD (reference sequence). For the CDR3, the DNA is TGCGCCAGCAGTCTTAGGCCTGACCAGGATACAGATACGCAGTATTTT. Residues: CASSLRPDQDTDTQYF.

The rearrangement joins TRBV12-5 to TRBJ2-1, with 7 bases fitting TRBD2. Germline trimming cut 0 bases from V and 7 bases from J; bases unmatched to any gene: 9. Germline assignment: CDR1 LGHNT and CDR2 FRNRAP. This CDR3 contains 16 residues. The CDR3 sequence: CASGLVMAGAGNEQFF. The DNA for the CDR3 is TGTGCTAGTGGTTTGGTAATGGCGGGAGCCGGTAATGAGCAGTTCTTC.

The V call is TRBV7-9, the J call TRBJ1-3; D is undetermined. This CDR3 region has 16 residues. The V and J ends lost 4 bases and 0 bases respectively, with 13 bases between them. Germline CDR1 is SEHNR and CDR2 is FQNEAQ (reference sequence). Here the CDR3 reads CASSSSRGDSGNTIYF. DNA for the CDR3: TGTGCCAGCAGCTCCAGTCGCGGCGACTCTGGAAACACCATATATTTT.

This clone has only one observation. The chain carries TRBV2 and TRBJ2-5; 7 bases are a match to TRBD1. The V segment lost 5 bases and the J segment 0 bases; nucleotides outside the gene matches: 6. CDR3 length equals 15 residues. Per germline, CDR1 SNHLY and CDR2 FYNNEI. Here the CDR3 DNA reads TGTGCCAGCAGTAAGGGCACAGGGGACCAAGAGACCCAGTACTTC. Its translation: CASSKGTGDQETQYF.

The rearrangement joins TRBV6-5 to TRBJ2-3, with 10 bases aligning to TRBD2. The germline V gene has CDR1 MNHEY and CDR2 SVGAGI. The CDR3 is made up of 14 amino acids. Trimming took 5 bases from V and 5 from J; bases not matched to a gene: 4. CDR3: CASSRTSGQDTQYF. In DNA, the CDR3 is TGTGCCAGCAGTAGGACTAGCGGCCAAGATACGCAGTATTTT.

This clone was counted only a few times. The V gene is TRBV19, the J gene TRBJ1-5; D remains ambiguous. The V end lost 5 bases, the J end lost 2 bases, and 7 bases lay between the germline ends. Germline lookup yields CDR1 LNHDA and CDR2 SQIVND (reference sequence). CDR3 size: 13 residues. The CDR3: CASSRGGNQPQHF. The DNA of the CDR3 is TGTGCCAGTAGTCGCGGGGGCAATCAGCCCCAGCATTTT.

CDR3 nucleotides: TGTGCCAGCAAGGTATTGGGACAGACGAGCTCCTACGAGCAGTACTTC. This gives the protein CASKVLGQTSSYEQYF. The V call is TRBV2, the J call TRBJ2-7, with 7 bases lining up with TRBD1. The CDR3 runs 16 residues. Germline CDR1 is SNHLY and CDR2 is FYNNEI. V lost 7 bases to trimming and J lost 0 bases; unmatched junction nucleotides: 12.